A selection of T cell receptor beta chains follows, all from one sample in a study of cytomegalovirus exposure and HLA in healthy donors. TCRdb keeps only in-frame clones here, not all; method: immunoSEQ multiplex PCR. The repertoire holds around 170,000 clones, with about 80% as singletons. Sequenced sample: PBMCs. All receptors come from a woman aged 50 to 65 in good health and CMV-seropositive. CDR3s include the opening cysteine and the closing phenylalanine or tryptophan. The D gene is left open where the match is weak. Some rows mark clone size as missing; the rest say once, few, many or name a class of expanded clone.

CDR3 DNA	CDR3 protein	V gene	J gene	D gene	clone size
TGTGCCAGCGGGCCCAGGGTTGCTTTCTTT	CASGPRVAFF	TRBV7-2	TRBJ1-1	.	.
TGTGCCAGCAGCTTAGATCCGGGGGAGAACACTGAAGCTTTCTTT	CASSLDPGENTEAFF	TRBV11-2	TRBJ1-1	.	once
TGTGCCAGCAGCGTAGTCCCACAGGGTGAAGCTTTCTTT	CASSVVPQGEAFF	TRBV9	TRBJ1-1	.	.
TGTGCCAGCAGACTACAGGGAGGGGAGCTGTTTTTT	CASRLQGGELFF	TRBV6-5	TRBJ2-2	.	.
TGTGCCAGCAGCGTAGCGGGGTCAAACACTGAAGCTTTCTTT	CASSVAGSNTEAFF	TRBV9	TRBJ1-1	.	.
TGCAGCGTTGTAAGGGGAGGGAACACTGAAGCTTTCTTT	CSVVRGGNTEAFF	TRBV29-1	TRBJ1-1	.	.
TGTGCCAGTAGTATAGAGTTAACTGGGGCCAACGTCCTGACTTTC	CASSIELTGANVLTF	TRBV19	TRBJ2-6	.	.
TGCGCCAGCAGCTTGGTGACGGGGAATTCACCCCTCCACTTT	CASSLVTGNSPLHF	TRBV5-1	TRBJ1-6	.	.
TGTGCCAGCAGCTTGAACAGCGCGGGAGATACGCAGTATTTT	CASSLNSAGDTQYF	TRBV5-4	TRBJ2-3	.	.
TGTGCCAGCAGCGTGACCTCAGGGCTATCAAGCTCCTACGAGCAGTACTTC	CASSVTSGLSSSYEQYF	TRBV27	TRBJ2-7	.	.
TGCGCCAGCAGCCAAGATAGACTTAACAATGAGCAGTTCTTC	CASSQDRLNNEQFF	TRBV4-1	TRBJ2-1	.	.
TGTGCCGCACAGGGTGCAACTAATGAAAAACTGTTTTTT	CAAQGATNEKLFF	TRBV30	TRBJ1-4	.	.
TGTGCCAGCCGGGACAACGAATACACTGAAGCTTTCTTT	CASRDNEYTEAFF	TRBV2	TRBJ1-1	.	few
TGCGCCAGCAGCTTTGGAGGCTCTGGGGCCAACGTCCTGACTTTC	CASSFGGSGANVLTF	TRBV5-1	TRBJ2-6	.	few
TGTGCCAGCAGCCTGGGACAAGAAAACTATGGCTACACCTTC	CASSLGQENYGYTF	TRBV5-4	TRBJ1-2	.	.
TGTGCCAGCGCGGGGGCCGGGGTCTCCTACAATGAGCAGTTCTTC	CASAGAGVSYNEQFF	TRBV27	TRBJ2-1	.	.
TGTGCCAGCAGCCAAGATGTGATGGACAGGGGGCTATCCTCTGGGGCCAACGTCCTGACTTTC	CASSQDVMDRGLSSGANVLTF	TRBV14	TRBJ2-6	TRBD1	.
TGTGCCAGCAGCTTAGAAACAGGGGTGGGGAAACTGTTTTTT	CASSLETGVGKLFF	TRBV7-2	TRBJ1-4	TRBD1	.
TGTGCCAGCACCCTGGGATGGGGCAGAGAAGCTTTCTTT	CASTLGWGREAFF	TRBV28	TRBJ1-1	.	.
TGTGCCACCAGTTCCCAGGGGGCCCTATACAATGAGCAGTTCTTC	CATSSQGALYNEQFF	TRBV11-2	TRBJ2-1	TRBD1	.
TGTGCCAGCAGTAAGGGACAGCTCGGCTACGAGCAGTACTTC	CASSKGQLGYEQYF	TRBV2	TRBJ2-7	TRBD1	.
TGTGCCAGCACCACCCGCCGAGCAGGGGGCGCCCGGGAGACCCAGTACTTC	CASTTRRAGGARETQYF	TRBV28	TRBJ2-5	TRBD1	.
TGTGCCAGGTGGGGGGAGCGCAGAAATCAGCCCCAGCATTTT	CARWGERRNQPQHF	TRBV6-5	TRBJ1-5	.	.
TGTGCCACCAGCAGAGGGTTCCAGGGGCGGACTGAAGCTTTCTTT	CATSRGFQGRTEAFF	TRBV15	TRBJ1-1	.	.